A single sample gave rise to the 15 T cell receptor beta chains below, sequenced in a study of blood T cell repertoires in COVID-19. Profiling relied on immunoSEQ multiplex PCR, and the TCRdb table lists in-frame clones only, not all of them. The sample lists approximately 56,000 clones; around four fifths were seen once. Sequenced material: peripheral blood. The receptors were sampled from a man aged 70 or older with active COVID-19.

The chain's CDR3 is CASSQEPGGGAASDTQYF. CDR3 bases: TGTGCCAGCAGCCAAGAACCCGGCGGGGGGGCCGCGTCAGATACGCAGTATTTT. The chain links TRBV4-2 to TRBJ2-3; 9 nucleotides line up with TRBD2. Per the germline V gene, CDR1 is LGHNA and CDR2 is YNFKEQ. J lost 4 bases, V lost 0 bases, and 11 bases had no gene match. The CDR3 is 18 residues long.

CDR3 region: CASSYSPTGGEETQYF. CDR3 DNA: TGTGCCAGCAGTTACTCCCCCACAGGGGGCGAAGAGACCCAGTACTTC. The chain combines TRBV6-5 with TRBJ2-5; 9 bases are shared with TRBD1. The CDR3 sequence is 16 residues long. Trimming cost V 0 bases and J 3 bases; bases outside gene matches: 5. Germline loops: CDR1 MNHEY, CDR2 SVGAGI.

This chain connects TRBV24-1 to TRBJ2-7; 7 nucleotides match TRBD1. CDR1 is KGHDR, CDR2 SFDVKD, per germline. The CDR3 runs to 12 residues. The junction had 5 bases not matched to a gene; V was cut back by 4 bases and J by 9 bases. CDR3 DNA: TGTGCCACCAGTGAGCACAGGGGACGGCAGTACTTC. It is translated as CATSEHRGRQYF.

The V call is TRBV19, the J call TRBJ2-7; D ambiguous. This CDR3 comprises 15 residues. V dropped 3 bases and J dropped 0 bases, with 12 bases sitting between them. Per the germline V gene, CDR1 is LNHDA and CDR2 is SQIVND (reference sequence). The CDR3 loop reads CASSMRLRSSYEQYF. The CDR3 DNA follows: TGTGCCAGTAGTATGCGGCTTAGGAGCTCCTACGAGCAGTACTTC.

The chain recombines TRBV5-8 with TRBJ1-1; a possible D gene is TRBD1 (6 bases). Per germline, CDR1 SGHTS and CDR2 YDEGEE. Deletions cut 1 base from V and 0 bases from J, with 13 bases between. The CDR3 length is 16 residues. As DNA, the CDR3 is TGTGCCAGCAGCTTGTCTCCAGGGGTGATGAACACTGAAGCTTTCTTT. Amino acid sequence: CASSLSPGVMNTEAFF.

The V gene is TRBV11-2, the J gene TRBJ2-3, with 7 positions matching TRBD2. J lost 0 bases, V lost 7 bases, and 13 bases had no gene match. The germline CDR1 and CDR2 sequences are SGHAT and FQNNGV. This CDR3 has 17 residues. CDR3 coding DNA: TGTGCCAGCAACCTTCGGGCTAGCGGAACGAGCACAGATACGCAGTATTTT. Translated: CASNLRASGTSTDTQYF. Drawing the rest from reference TRBV11-2 and TRBJ2-3, the complete variable domain is EAGVAQSPRYKIIEKRQSVAFWCNPISGHATLYWYQQILGQGPKLLIQFQNNGVVDDSQLPKDRFSAERLKGVDSTLKIQPAKLEDSAVYLCASNLRASGTSTDTQYFGPGTRLTVL.

This clone was detected a few times. The chain carries TRBV27 and TRBJ2-2, with D unresolved. The V end was cut by 3 bases, the J end by 3 bases, with 5 bases between. The CDR3 is 13 residues long. Germline V gene data show CDR1 as MNHEY and CDR2 as SMNVEV (reference sequence). CDR3 nucleotide sequence: TGTGCCAGCAGTTTTCGGGACACCGGGGAGCTGTTTTTT. This codes for CASSFRDTGELFF.

This clone was recorded only once. The chain uses TRBV5-1 and TRBJ1-1; a weak D match, TRBD1 (5 bases). The CDR3 is made up of 16 amino acids. V lost 4 bases, J lost 6 bases, and 22 bases lay in between. The germline V gene has CDR1 SGHRS and CDR2 YFSETQ. DNA of the CDR3: TGCGCCAGCAGCCACCGGGGGACGGCGGGTAGCCCTGAAGCTTTCTTT. This translates into CASSHRGTAGSPEAFF.

V gene TRBV5-1 combines with J gene TRBJ1-4; TRBD1 matches 10 bases. The CDR3 has 15 residues. V lost 5 bases to trimming and J lost 5 bases; unmatched junction nucleotides: 6. Germline values: CDR1 SGHRS, CDR2 YFSETQ. The CDR3 loop reads CASSHGQGVNEKLFF. In nucleotides, the CDR3 is TGCGCCAGCAGTCACGGACAGGGGGTAAATGAAAAACTGTTTTTT.

This clone appeared once. The rearrangement joins TRBV6-2 or TRBV6-3 to TRBJ1-5, with D possibly matching TRBD1 (6 bases). This CDR3 region has 16 residues. Trimming left V 4 bases short and J 0 bases short, with 13 bases between. The germline V gene has CDR1 MNHEY and CDR2 SVGEGT. The CDR3 is CASSSNRVYSNQPQHF. The DNA for the CDR3 is TGTGCCAGCAGTTCTAACAGGGTCTATAGCAATCAGCCCCAGCATTTT.

V is TRBV27 and J is TRBJ1-1; 7 bases fit TRBD1. The V gene end was trimmed by 6 bases and the J gene end by 5 bases; junction bases not matched to a gene: 3. Germline values: CDR1 MNHEY, CDR2 SMNVEV (reference sequence). The CDR3 has 12 amino acids. CDR3 sequence: CASSPGGTEAFF. The CDR3 DNA sequence: TGTGCCAGCAGCCCAGGGGGGACTGAAGCTTTCTTT.

The chain joins TRBV6-5 to TRBJ2-7, with unresolved D. The CDR3 runs 13 residues. Germline V CDR1 and CDR2: MNHEY, SVGAGI. V dropped 3 bases and J dropped 0 bases, with 6 bases sitting between them. Here the CDR3 DNA reads TGTGCCAGCAGTTATCAGGTCTCCTACGAGCAGTACTTC. Protein: CASSYQVSYEQYF.

This rearrangement joins TRBV18 to TRBJ1-2, with D unclear. The CDR3 sequence is 14 residues long. Trimming stripped 3 bases from V and 0 bases from J, with 8 bases between. Germline V gene lookup returns CDR1 KGHSH and CDR2 LQKENI. This chain's CDR3 is CASSPDGANYGYTF. The DNA for the CDR3 is TGTGCCAGCTCACCTGACGGAGCTAACTATGGCTACACCTTC.

V usage is TRBV12-5 and J usage is TRBJ2-2, with 7 bases matching TRBD1. CDR1 LGHNT and CDR2 FRNRAP come from the germline V gene. V gave up 6 bases and J gave up 0 bases; unmatched junction bases: 10. This CDR3 has 17 amino acids. CDR3: CASGLGTAAANTGELFF. The DNA for the CDR3 is TGTGCTAGTGGACTCGGGACAGCCGCCGCGAACACCGGGGAGCTGTTTTTT.

The V and J genes are TRBV5-4 and TRBJ2-5; TRBD1 agrees at 9 bases. The CDR3 is 16 amino acids. V lost 3 bases and J lost 1; bases outside the gene matches: 7. Per germline, CDR1 SGHNT and CDR2 YYREEE (reference sequence). CDR3: CASSSDRGPSQETQYF. In DNA, the CDR3 is TGTGCCAGCAGCTCGGACAGGGGTCCCTCCCAAGAGACCCAGTACTTC.